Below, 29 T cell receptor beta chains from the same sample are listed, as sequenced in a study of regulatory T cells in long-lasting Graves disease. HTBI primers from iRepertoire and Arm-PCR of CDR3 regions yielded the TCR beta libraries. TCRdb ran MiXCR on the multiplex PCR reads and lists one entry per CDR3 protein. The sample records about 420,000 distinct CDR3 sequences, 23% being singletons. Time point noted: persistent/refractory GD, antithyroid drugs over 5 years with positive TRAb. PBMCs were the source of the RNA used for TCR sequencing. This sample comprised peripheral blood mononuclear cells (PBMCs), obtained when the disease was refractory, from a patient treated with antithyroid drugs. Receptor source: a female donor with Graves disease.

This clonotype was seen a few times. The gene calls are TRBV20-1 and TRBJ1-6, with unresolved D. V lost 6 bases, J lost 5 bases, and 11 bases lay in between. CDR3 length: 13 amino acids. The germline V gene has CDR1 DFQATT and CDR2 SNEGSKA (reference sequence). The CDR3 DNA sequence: TGCAGTGCCCCGCCCCCGGATAATTCACCCCTCCACTTT. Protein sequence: CSAPPPDNSPLHF.

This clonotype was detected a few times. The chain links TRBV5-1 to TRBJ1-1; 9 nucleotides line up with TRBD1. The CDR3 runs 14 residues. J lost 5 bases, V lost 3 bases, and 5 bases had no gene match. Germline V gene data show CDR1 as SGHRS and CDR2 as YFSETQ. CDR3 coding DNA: TGCGCCAGCAGCTCCCGGACAGGGGTGACTGAAGCTTTCTTT. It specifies CASSSRTGVTEAFF.

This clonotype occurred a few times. DNA of the CDR3: TGTGCCAGTAGTATGGGGGACGCTTCCCGAAGCACTGAAGCTTTCTTT. Protein product: CASSMGDASRSTEAFF. The chain joins TRBV19 to TRBJ1-1, with D possibly being TRBD1 (5 bases). Trimming pared 3 bases from V and 4 bases from J, leaving 18 bases between. This CDR3 contains 16 residues. Germline assignment: CDR1 LNHDA and CDR2 SQIVND (reference sequence).

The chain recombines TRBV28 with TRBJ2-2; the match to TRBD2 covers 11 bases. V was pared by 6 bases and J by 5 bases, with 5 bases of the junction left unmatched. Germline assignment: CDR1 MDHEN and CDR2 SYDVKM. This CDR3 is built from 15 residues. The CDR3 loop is CASRIAGGITGELFF. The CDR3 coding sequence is TGTGCCAGCAGGATAGCGGGGGGGATAACCGGGGAGCTGTTTTTT. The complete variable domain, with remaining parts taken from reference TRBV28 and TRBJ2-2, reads DVKVTQSSRYLVKRTGEKVFLECVQDMDHENMFWYRQDPGLGLRLIYFSYDVKMKEKGDIPEGYSVSREKKERFSLILESASTNQTSMYLCASRIAGGITGELFFGEGSRLTVL.

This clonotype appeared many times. The CDR3: CASSFGVRETQYF. The DNA for the CDR3 is TGTGCCAGCAGTTTTGGGGTGAGGGAGACCCAGTACTTC. V and J are TRBV28 and TRBJ2-5; D is uncertain. The germline V gene encodes CDR1 MDHEN and CDR2 SYDVKM. The CDR3 sequence is 13 residues long. The ends were cut back, 3 bases at V and 5 bases at J, with 10 bases in the middle.

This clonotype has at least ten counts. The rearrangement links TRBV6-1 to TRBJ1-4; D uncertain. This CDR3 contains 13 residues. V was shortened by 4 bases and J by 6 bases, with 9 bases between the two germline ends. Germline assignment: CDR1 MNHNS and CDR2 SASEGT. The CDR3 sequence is CASSATVDEKLFF. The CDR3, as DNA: TGTGCCAGCAGTGCTACAGTCGATGAAAAACTGTTTTTT.

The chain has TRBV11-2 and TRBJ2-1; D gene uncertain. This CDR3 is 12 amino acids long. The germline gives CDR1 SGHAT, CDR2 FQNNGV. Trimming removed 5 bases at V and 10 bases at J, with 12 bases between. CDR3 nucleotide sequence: TGTGCCAGCAGCCAACAGAATCGCGAGCAGTTCTTC. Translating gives CASSQQNREQFF.

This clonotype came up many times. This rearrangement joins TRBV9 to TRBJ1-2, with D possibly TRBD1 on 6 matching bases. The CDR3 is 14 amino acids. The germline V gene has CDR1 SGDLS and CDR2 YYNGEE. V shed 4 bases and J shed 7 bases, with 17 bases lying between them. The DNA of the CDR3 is TGTGCCAGCAGCCCTACAGGGATGATAAGTGGCTACACCTTC. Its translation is CASSPTGMISGYTF.

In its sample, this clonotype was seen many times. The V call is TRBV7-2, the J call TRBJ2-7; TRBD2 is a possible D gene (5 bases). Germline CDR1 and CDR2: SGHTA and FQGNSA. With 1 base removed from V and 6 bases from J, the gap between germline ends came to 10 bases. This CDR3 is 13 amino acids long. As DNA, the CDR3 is TGTGCCAGCAGCTTAGACGGGATAGGCGAGCAGTACTTC. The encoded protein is CASSLDGIGEQYF.

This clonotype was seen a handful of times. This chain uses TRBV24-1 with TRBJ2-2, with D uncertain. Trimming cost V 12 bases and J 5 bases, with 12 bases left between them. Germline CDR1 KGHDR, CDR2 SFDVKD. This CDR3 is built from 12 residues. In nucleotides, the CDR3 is TGTGCCTCTAAGCCGGAAACCGGGGAGCTGTTTTTT. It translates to CASKPETGELFF.

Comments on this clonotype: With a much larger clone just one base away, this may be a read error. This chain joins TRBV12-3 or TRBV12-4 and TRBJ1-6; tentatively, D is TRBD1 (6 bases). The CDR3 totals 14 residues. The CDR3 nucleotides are TGTGCCGGCAGTTTAAGGGGGTCTAGTTCACCCCTCCACTTT. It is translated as CAGSLRGSSSPLHF.

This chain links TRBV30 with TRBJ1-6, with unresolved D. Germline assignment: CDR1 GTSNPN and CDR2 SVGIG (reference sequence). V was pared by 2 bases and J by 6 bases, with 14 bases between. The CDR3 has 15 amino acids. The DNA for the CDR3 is TGTGCCTGGAGTTGGGCTAGAAGCTCTAATTCACCCCTCCACTTT. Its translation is CAWSWARSSNSPLHF.

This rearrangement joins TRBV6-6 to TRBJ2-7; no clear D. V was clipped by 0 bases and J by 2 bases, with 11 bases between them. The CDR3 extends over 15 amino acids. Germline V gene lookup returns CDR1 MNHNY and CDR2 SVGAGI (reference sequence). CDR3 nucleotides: TGTGCCAGCAGTTACTCGCCCGTAGGGACCTACGAGCAGTACTTC. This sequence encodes CASSYSPVGTYEQYF.

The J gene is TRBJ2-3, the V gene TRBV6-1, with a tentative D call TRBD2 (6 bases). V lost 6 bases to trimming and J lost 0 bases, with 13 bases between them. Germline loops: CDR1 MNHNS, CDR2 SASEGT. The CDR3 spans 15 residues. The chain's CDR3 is CASRNLGGSTDTQYF. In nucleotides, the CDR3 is TGTGCCAGCAGGAACCTCGGGGGTAGCACAGATACGCAGTATTTT.

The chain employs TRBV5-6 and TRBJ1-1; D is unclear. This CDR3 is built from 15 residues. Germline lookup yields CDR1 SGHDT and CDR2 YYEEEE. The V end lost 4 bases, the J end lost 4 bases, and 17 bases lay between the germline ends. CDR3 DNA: TGTGCCAGCAGCGTGTACATGAATTCGGGCACTGAAGCTTTCTTT. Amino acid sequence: CASSVYMNSGTEAFF.

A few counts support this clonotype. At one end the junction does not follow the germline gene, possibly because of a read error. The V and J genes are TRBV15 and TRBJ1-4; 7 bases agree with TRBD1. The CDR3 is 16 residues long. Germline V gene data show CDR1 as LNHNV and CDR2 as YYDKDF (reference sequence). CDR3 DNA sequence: TGTGCCTCCAGCAGCCTAACGTCGGGACAGCGTGAAAAACTGTTTTTT. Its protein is CASSSLTSGQREKLFF.

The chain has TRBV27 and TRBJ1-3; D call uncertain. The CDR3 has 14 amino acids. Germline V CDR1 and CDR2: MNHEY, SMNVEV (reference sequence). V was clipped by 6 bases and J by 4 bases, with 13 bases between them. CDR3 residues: CASSPTTGGNTIYF. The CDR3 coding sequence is TGTGCCAGCAGCCCCACGACCGGGGGAAACACCATATATTTT.

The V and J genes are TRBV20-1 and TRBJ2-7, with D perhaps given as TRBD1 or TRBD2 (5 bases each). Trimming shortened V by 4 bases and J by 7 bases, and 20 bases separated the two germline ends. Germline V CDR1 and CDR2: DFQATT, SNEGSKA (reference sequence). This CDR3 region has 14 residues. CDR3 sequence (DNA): TGCAGTGCTAACAGTGGGGGTGGTTTTTCGGAGCAGTACTTC. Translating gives CSANSGGGFSEQYF.

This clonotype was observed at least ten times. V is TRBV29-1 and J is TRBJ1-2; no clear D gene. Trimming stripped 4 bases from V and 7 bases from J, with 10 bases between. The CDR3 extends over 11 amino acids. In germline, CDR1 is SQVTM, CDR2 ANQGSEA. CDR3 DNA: TGCAGCGTTGGAGGGTCGTCTGGCTACACCTTC. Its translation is CSVGGSSGYTF. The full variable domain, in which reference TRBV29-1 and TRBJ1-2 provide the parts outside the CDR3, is SAVISQKPSRDICQRGTSLTIQCQVDSQVTMMFWYRQQPGQSLTLIATANQGSEATYESGFVIDKFPISRPNLTFSTLTVSNMSPEDSSIYLCSVGGSSGYTFGSGTRLTVV.

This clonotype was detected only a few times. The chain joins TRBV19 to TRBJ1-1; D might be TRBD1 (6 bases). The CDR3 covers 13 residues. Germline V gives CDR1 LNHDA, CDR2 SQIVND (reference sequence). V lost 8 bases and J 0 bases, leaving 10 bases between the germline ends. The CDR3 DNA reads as TGTGCCAGTCCCGGGGGGCTGAACACTGAAGCTTTCTTT. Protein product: CASPGGLNTEAFF.

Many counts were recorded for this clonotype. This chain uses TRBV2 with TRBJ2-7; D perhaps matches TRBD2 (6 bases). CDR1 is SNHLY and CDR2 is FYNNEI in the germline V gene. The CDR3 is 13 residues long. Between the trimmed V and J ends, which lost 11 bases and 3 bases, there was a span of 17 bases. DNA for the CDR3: TGTGCCGGGGGTGGGGAGGCGGTCTACGAGCAGTACTTC. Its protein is CAGGGEAVYEQYF.

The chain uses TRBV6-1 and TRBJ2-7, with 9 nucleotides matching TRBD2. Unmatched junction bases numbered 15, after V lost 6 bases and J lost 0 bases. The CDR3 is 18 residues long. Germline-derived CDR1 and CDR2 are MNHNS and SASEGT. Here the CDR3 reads CASSSMNRTSASSYEQYF. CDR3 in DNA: TGTGCCAGCAGCTCCATGAATAGGACTAGCGCGAGCTCCTACGAGCAGTACTTC.

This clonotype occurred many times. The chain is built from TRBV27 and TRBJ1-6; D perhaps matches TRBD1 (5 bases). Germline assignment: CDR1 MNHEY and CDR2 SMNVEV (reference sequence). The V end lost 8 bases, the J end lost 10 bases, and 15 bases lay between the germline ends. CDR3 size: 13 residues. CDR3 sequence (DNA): TGTGCCAGCGCCCAGGGTTTCGACTCACCCCTCCACTTT. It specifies CASAQGFDSPLHF.

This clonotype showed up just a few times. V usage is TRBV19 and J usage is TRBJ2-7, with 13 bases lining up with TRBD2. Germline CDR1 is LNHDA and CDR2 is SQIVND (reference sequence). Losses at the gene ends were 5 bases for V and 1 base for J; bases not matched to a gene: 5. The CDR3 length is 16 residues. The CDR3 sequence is CASSRRTSGSSYEQYF. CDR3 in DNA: TGTGCCAGTAGTCGTAGGACTAGCGGGAGTTCCTACGAGCAGTACTTC.

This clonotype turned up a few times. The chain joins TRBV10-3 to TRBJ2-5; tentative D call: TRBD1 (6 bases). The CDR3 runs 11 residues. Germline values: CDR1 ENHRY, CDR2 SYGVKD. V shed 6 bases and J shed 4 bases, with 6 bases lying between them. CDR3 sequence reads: CAIRTGETQYF. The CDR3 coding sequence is TGTGCCATCAGGACAGGAGAGACCCAGTACTTC.

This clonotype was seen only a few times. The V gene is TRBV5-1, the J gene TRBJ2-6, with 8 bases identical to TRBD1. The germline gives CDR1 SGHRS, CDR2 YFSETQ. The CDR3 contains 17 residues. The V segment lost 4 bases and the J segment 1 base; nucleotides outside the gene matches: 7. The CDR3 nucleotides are TGCGCCAGCAGCCCAGGACAGGGAGCTTCTGGGGCCAACGTCCTGACTTTC. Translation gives CASSPGQGASGANVLTF.

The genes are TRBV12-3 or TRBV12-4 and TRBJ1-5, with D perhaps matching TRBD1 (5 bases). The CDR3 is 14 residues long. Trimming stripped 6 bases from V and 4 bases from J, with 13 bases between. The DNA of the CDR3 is TGTGCCAGCAGCCCCGGGGACGTTAATCAGCCCCAGCATTTT. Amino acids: CASSPGDVNQPQHF.

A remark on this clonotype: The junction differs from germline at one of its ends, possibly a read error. The CDR3 region is CASSQGQGNIQYF. The CDR3 DNA reads TGCGCCAGCAGCCAAGGTCAGGGGAACATTCAGTACTTC. The chain carries TRBV3-1 and TRBJ2-4; tentatively, D is TRBD1 (6 bases). The germline V gene encodes CDR1 LGHDT and CDR2 YNNKEL (reference sequence). The CDR3 contains 13 residues.

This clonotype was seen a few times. DNA of the CDR3: TGTGCCAGCACCACGGTTGAGGTTAGCAATCAGCCCCAGCATTTT. Translation: CASTTVEVSNQPQHF. This sequence joins TRBV28 and TRBJ1-5, with no clear D. The CDR3 has 15 residues. Germline CDR1 and CDR2: MDHEN and SYDVKM. Trimming stripped 7 bases from V and 0 bases from J, with 13 bases between.